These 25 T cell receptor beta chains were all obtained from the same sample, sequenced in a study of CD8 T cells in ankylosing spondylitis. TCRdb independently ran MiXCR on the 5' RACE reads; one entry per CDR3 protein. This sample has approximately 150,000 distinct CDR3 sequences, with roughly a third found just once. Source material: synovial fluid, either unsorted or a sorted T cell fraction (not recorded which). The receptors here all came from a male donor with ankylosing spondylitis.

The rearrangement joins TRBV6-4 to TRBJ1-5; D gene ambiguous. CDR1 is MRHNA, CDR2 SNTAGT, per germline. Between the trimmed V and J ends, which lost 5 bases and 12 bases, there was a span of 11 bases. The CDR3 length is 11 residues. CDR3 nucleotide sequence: TGTGCCAGCAGTTTATTGCCCTGCCAGCATTTT. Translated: CASSLLPCQHF.

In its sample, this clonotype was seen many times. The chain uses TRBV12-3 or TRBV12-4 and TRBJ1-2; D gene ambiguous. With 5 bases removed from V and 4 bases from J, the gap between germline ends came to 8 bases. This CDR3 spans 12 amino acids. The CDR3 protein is CASSARIYGYTF. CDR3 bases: TGTGCCAGCAGTGCCCGAATCTATGGCTACACCTTC.

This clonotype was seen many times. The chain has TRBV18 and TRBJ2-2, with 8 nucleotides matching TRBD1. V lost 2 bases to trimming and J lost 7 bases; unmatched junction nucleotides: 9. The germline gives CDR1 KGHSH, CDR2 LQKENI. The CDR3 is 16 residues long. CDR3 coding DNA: TGTGCCAGCTCACCAAGATCAGGGGGCTTTGTCGGGGAGCTGTTTTTT. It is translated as CASSPRSGGFVGELFF.

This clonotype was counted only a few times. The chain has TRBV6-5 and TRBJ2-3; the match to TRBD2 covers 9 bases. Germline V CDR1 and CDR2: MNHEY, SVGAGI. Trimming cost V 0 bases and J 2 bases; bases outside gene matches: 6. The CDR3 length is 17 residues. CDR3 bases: TGTGCCAGCAGTTACTCGATGTGGACTAGCGCCACAGATACGCAGTATTTT. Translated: CASSYSMWTSATDTQYF.

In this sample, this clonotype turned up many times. The DNA for the CDR3 is TGTGCCAGCAGTACGGACCGGCGGGGTAATTCACCCCTCCACTTT. It codes for CASSTDRRGNSPLHF. The chain employs TRBV12-3 or TRBV12-4 and TRBJ1-6; D is ambiguous. The CDR3 runs 15 residues. V was cut by 5 bases and J by 6 bases, with 14 bases left in between.

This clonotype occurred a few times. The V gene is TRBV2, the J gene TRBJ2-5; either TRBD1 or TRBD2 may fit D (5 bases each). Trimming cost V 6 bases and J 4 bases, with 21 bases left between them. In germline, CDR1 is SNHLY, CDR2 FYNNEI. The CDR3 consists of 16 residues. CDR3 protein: CASSPGAGSAGETQYF. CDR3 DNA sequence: TGTGCCAGCAGCCCTGGGGCGGGTTCGGCGGGAGAGACCCAGTACTTC. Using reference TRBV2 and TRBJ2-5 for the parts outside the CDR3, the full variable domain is EPEVTQTPSHQVTQMGQEVILRCVPISNHLYFYWYRQILGQKVEFLVSFYNNEISEKSEIFDDQFSVERPDGSNFTLKIRSTKLEDSAMYFCASSPGAGSAGETQYFGPGTRLLVL.

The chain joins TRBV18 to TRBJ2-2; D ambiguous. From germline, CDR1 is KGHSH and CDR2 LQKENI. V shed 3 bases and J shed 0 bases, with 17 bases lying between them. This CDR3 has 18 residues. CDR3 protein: CASSPNQIDGTNTGELFF. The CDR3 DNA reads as TGTGCCAGCTCACCCAACCAGATCGACGGAACGAACACCGGGGAGCTGTTTTTT. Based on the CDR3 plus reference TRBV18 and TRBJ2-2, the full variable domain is NAGVMQNPRHLVRRRGQEARLRCSPMKGHSHVYWYRQLPEEGLKFMVYLQKENIIDESGMPKERFSAEFPKEGPSILRIQQVVRGDSAAYFCASSPNQIDGTNTGELFFGEGSRLTVL.

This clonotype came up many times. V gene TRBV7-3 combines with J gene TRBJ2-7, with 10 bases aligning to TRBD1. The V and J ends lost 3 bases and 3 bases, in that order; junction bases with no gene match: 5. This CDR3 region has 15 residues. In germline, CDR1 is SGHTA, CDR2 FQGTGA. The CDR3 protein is CASSLTGTGDYEQYF. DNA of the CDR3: TGTGCCAGCAGCTTGACCGGGACAGGGGACTACGAGCAGTACTTC.

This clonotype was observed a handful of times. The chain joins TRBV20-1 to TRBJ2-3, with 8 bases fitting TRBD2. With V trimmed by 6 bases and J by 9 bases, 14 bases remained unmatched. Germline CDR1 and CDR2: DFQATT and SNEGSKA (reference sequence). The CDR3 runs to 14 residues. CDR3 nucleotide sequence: TGCAGTGCCCTCGGGGGGGTAGCGGGGCAAACGCAGTATTTT. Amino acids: CSALGGVAGQTQYF.

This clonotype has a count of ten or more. The chain's CDR3 is CASSLQGVGRVTDTQYF. CDR3 nucleotide sequence: TGTGCCAGCAGTTTACAGGGAGTGGGTCGGGTCACAGATACGCAGTATTTT. The rearrangement links TRBV27 to TRBJ2-3; perhaps D is TRBD1 or TRBD2 (5 bases each). Per germline, CDR1 MNHEY and CDR2 SMNVEV (reference sequence). Trimming stripped 2 bases from V and 2 bases from J, with 17 bases between. This CDR3 is built from 17 residues.

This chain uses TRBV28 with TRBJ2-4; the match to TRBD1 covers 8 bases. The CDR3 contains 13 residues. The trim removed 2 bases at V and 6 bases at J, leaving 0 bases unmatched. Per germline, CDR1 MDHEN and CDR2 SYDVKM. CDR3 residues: CASSLTGGNIQYF. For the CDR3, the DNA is TGTGCCAGCAGTTTAACAGGGGGAAACATTCAGTACTTC.

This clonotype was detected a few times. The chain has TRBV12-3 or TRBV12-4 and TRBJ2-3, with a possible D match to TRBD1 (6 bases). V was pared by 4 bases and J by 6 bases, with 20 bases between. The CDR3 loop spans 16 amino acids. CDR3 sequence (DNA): TGTGCCAGCAGTTCCACCGGATCACAGGGTACGGATACGCAGTATTTT. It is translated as CASSSTGSQGTDTQYF.

The CDR3 reads CSARGGTQNSPLHF. The CDR3 bases are TGCAGTGCTAGGGGAGGGACACAAAATTCACCCCTCCACTTT. The rearrangement uses TRBV20-1 and TRBJ1-6; D perhaps matches TRBD1 (6 bases). V was trimmed by 3 bases and J by 7 bases, leaving 13 bases between them. Germline loops: CDR1 DFQATT, CDR2 SNEGSKA (reference sequence). The CDR3 length is 14 residues.

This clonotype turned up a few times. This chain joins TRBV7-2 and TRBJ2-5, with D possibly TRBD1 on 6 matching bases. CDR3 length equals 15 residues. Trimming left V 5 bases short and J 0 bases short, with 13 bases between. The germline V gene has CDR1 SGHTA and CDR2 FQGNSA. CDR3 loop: CASSPPTGYQETQYF. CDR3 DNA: TGTGCCAGCAGCCCTCCCACAGGGTACCAAGAGACCCAGTACTTC. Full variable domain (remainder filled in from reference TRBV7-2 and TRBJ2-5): GAGVSQSPSNKVTEKGKDVELRCDPISGHTALYWYRQSLGQGLEFLIYFQGNSAPDKSGLPSDRFSAERTGGSVSTLTIQRTQQEDSAVYLCASSPPTGYQETQYFGPGTRLLVL.

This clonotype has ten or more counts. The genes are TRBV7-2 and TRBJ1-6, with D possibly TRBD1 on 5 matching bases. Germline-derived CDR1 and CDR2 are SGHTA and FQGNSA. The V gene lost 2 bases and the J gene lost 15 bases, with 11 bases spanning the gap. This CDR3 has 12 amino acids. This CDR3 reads CASSLLQGGLHF. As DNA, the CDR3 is TGTGCCAGCAGCTTACTTCAGGGAGGCCTCCACTTT.

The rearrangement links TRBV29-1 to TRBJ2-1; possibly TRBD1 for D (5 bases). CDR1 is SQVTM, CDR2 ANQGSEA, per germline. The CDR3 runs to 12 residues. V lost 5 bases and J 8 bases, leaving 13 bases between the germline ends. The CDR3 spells CSVTRQIDEQFF. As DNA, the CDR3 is TGCAGCGTTACCCGACAGATCGATGAGCAGTTCTTC.

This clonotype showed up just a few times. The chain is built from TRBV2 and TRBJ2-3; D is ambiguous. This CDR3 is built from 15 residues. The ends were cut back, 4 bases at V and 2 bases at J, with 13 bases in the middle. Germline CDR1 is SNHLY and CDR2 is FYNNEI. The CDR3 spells CASSGRMDPTDTQYF. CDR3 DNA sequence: TGTGCCAGCAGTGGAAGGATGGACCCCACAGATACGCAGTATTTT.

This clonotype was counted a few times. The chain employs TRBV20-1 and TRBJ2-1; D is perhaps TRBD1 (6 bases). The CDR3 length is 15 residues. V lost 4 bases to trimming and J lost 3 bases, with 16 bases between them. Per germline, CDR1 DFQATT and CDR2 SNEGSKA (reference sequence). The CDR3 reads CSAIQQGYYYNEQFF. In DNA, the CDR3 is TGCAGTGCTATTCAACAGGGTTACTACTACAATGAGCAGTTCTTC.

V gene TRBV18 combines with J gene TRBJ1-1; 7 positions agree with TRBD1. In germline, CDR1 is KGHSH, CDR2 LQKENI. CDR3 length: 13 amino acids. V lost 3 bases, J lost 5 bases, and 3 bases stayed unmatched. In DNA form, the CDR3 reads TGTGCCAGCTCACCGTCACAGGGGACTGAAGCTTTCTTT. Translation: CASSPSQGTEAFF. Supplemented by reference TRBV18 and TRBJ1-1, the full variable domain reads NAGVMQNPRHLVRRRGQEARLRCSPMKGHSHVYWYRQLPEEGLKFMVYLQKENIIDESGMPKERFSAEFPKEGPSILRIQQVVRGDSAAYFCASSPSQGTEAFFGQGTRLTVV.

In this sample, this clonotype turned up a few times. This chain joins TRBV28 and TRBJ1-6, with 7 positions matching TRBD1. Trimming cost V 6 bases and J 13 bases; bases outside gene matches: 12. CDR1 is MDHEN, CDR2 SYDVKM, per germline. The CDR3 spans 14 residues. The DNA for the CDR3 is TGTGCCAGCAGCCCGAGGACAGGTCCCGCGCCCCTCCACTTT. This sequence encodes CASSPRTGPAPLHF.

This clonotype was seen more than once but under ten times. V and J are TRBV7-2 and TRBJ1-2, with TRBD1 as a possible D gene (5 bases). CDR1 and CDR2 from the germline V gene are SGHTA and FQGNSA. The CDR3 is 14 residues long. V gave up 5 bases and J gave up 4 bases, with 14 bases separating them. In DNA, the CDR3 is TGTGCCAGCAGCCCGCGGAGGGGACTCTATGGCTACACCTTC. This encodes CASSPRRGLYGYTF.

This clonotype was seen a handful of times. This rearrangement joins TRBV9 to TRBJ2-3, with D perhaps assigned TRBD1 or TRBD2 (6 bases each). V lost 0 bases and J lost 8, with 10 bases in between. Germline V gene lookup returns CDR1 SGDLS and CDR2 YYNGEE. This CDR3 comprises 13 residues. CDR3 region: CASSVEGGGTQYF. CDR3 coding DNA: TGTGCCAGCAGCGTAGAGGGGGGCGGTACGCAGTATTTT.

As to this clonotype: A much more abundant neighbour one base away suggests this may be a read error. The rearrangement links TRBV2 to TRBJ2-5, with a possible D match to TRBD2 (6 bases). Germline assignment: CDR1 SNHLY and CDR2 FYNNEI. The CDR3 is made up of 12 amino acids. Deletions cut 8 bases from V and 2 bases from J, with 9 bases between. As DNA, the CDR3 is TGTGCCAGCCAGGAGGGGCAAGAGACCCAGTACTTC. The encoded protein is CASQEGQETQYF.

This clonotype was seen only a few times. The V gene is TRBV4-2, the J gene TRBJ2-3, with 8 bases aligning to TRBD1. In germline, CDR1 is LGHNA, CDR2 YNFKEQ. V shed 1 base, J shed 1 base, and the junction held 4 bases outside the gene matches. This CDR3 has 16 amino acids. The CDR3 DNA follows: TGTGCCAGCAGCCAAGGAGGACAGGGCCGCACAGATACGCAGTATTTT. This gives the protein CASSQGGQGRTDTQYF.

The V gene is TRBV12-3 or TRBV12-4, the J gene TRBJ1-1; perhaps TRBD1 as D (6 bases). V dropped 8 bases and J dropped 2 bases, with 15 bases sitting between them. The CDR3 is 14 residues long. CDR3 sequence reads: CASRAQGRNTEAFF. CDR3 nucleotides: TGTGCCAGCCGTGCCCAGGGGAGAAACACTGAAGCTTTCTTT.